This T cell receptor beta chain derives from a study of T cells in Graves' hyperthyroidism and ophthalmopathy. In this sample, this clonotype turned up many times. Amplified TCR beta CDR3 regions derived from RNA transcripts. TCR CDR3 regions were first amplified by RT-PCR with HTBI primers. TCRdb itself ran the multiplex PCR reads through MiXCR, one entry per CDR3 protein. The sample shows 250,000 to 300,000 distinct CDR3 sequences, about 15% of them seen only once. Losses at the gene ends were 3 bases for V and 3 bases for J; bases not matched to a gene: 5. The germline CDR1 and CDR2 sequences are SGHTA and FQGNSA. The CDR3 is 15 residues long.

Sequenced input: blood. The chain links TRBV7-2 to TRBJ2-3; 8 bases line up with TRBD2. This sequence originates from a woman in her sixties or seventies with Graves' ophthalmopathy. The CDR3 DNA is TGTGCCAGCAGCTTGAGAGGCGGGGGGACAGATACGCAGTATTTT. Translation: CASSLRGGGTDTQYF.